This TCR beta chain was retrieved from a study of OX40 agonist ivuxolimab in advanced cancers. The study, taken as a whole, reports: Nonresponders included some who also had low normalized T-cell clonal expansion.

Worth noting for this clone: No antigen is known for it.

Germline CDR1 and CDR2: MNHNY and SVGAGI (reference sequence). The V gene lost 0 bases and the J gene lost 6 bases, with 6 bases spanning the gap. The CDR3 sequence is 12 residues long. Autoimmune disease history or systemic immunosuppression excluded patients. The investigators sampled blood at baseline, at cycle 4 day 1, and at cycle 7 day 1. The method was immunoSEQ multiplex PCR; TCRdb's version includes in-frame clones alone and lacks a portion of them. The sample yields around 79,000 clones, roughly 90% seen once. The source material was CD4+ or CD8+ T cells sorted from blood, sampled in a trial of the OX40 agonist ivuxolimab. The rearrangement links TRBV6-6 to TRBJ2-7; no firm D call. The TCR originated in an adult with an advanced solid tumor such as melanoma, head and neck, liver or kidney cancer. The CDR3 DNA follows: TGTGCCAGCAGTTACTCTAGCAGCGAGCAGTACTTC. Translation: CASSYSSSEQYF.